This T cell receptor beta chain emerged from a study of blood T cell repertoires in COVID-19. On the study more broadly: Spain, Italy and the United States supplied samples that represented acute and convalescent COVID-19.

The protocol was immunoSEQ multiplex PCR, while the TCRdb copy is restricted to in-frame clones and leaves out a portion. The table shows over 150,000 clones, with 83% occurring only once. V was pared by 3 bases and J by 0 bases, with 11 bases between. Germline CDR1 reads LNHDA; CDR2 reads SQIVND (reference sequence). The CDR3 loop spans 15 amino acids. This TCR came from a woman in her sixties or seventies with COVID-19, enrolled during active disease. Sequencing was done on a sample of peripheral blood. V gene TRBV19 combines with J gene TRBJ1-1; no reliable D call. In nucleotides, the CDR3 is TGTGCCAGTAGTATGTATGGCCCCGTGAACACTGAAGCTTTCTTT. Protein product: CASSMYGPVNTEAFF.